What follows are 27 T cell receptor beta chains derived from one specimen sequenced in a study of prognosis after radiotherapy for stage I lung cancer. The genomic DNA TCR beta CDR3 region underwent two rounds of multiplex PCR. The first round of PCR was done with primers that matched each TRBV and TRBJ gene. TCRdb fed the multiplex PCR reads into MiXCR, producing one record per CDR3 protein. The sample carries fewer than 15,000 distinct CDR3 sequences, 43% recorded once. Material: PBMCs, obtained before or after stereotactic body radiation therapy (not recorded which). These receptor sequences come from a donor aged 50 or older with non-small cell lung cancer.

This chain's CDR3 is CASSLLGEQYF. CDR3 sequence (DNA): TGTGCCAGCAGTTTATTGGGCGAGCAGTACTTC. This chain uses TRBV27 with TRBJ2-7; D unresolved. Between the trimmed V and J ends, which lost 1 base and 6 bases, there was a span of 4 bases. The germline V gene has CDR1 MNHEY and CDR2 SMNVEV (reference sequence). CDR3 length: 11 amino acids.

This clonotype was recorded many times. The chain has TRBV4-2 and TRBJ1-4; D is perhaps TRBD1 (5 bases). CDR3 length: 15 amino acids. V was pared by 2 bases and J by 0 bases, with 7 bases between. Germline V gene lookup returns CDR1 LGHNA and CDR2 YNFKEQ. Written as DNA, the CDR3 is TGTGCCAGCAGCCAAAGGGGTGCAACTAATGAAAAACTGTTTTTT. The encoded protein is CASSQRGATNEKLFF.

This clonotype has a count of ten or more. V usage is TRBV29-1 and J usage is TRBJ2-3; perhaps TRBD2 as D (6 bases). The CDR3 sequence is 15 residues long. V lost 4 bases, J lost 2 bases, and 16 bases lay in between. The germline V gene has CDR1 SQVTM and CDR2 ANQGSEA. CDR3 DNA: TGCAGCGTTGGTGGCGGGGAAGATTACACAGATACGCAGTATTTT. Protein sequence: CSVGGGEDYTDTQYF.

This clonotype appeared many times. V gene TRBV20-1 combines with J gene TRBJ2-7; 7 bases match TRBD1. V was clipped by 5 bases and J by 0 bases; unmatched bases: 7. This CDR3 has 14 residues. Germline V gene sequence: CDR1 DFQATT, CDR2 SNEGSKA (reference sequence). The CDR3 here is CSAVRDRASYEQYF. The CDR3 nucleotides are TGCAGTGCTGTCCGGGACAGAGCCTCCTACGAGCAGTACTTC.

Within the sample, this clonotype is medium-sized (0.01 to 0.1%). The rearrangement joins TRBV15 to TRBJ2-2; 7 nucleotides line up with TRBD2. Germline-derived CDR1 and CDR2 are LNHNV and YYDKDF (reference sequence). Trimming removed 3 bases from V and 0 bases from J; junction bases left unmatched: 7. The length of the CDR3 is 17 residues. CDR3 sequence (DNA): TGTGCCACCAGCAGCGGTCTAGCGGACACGAACACCGGGGAGCTGTTTTTT. Protein: CATSSGLADTNTGELFF.

This clonotype was seen many times. This rearrangement joins TRBV4-3 to TRBJ1-3; D ambiguous. CDR1 LGHNA and CDR2 YSLEER come from the germline V gene. The CDR3 loop spans 13 amino acids. V was shortened by 4 bases and J by 8 bases, with 12 bases between the two germline ends. CDR3 residues: CASSPRMRDTIYF. In DNA form, the CDR3 reads TGCGCCAGCAGCCCGAGAATGCGGGACACCATATATTTT.

This rearrangement joins TRBV6-2 or TRBV6-3 to TRBJ1-2, with TRBD1 identical over 10 bases. J lost 3 bases, V lost 4 bases, and 2 bases had no gene match. Germline V gene lookup returns CDR1 MNHEY and CDR2 SVGEGT. This CDR3 region has 14 residues. The CDR3: CASSWGTGDYGYTF. The CDR3 DNA reads as TGTGCCAGCAGTTGGGGGACAGGGGACTATGGCTACACCTTC.

The table lists this clonotype with many counts. The chain employs TRBV29-1 and TRBJ2-7; 7 bases line up with TRBD2. Germline CDR1 and CDR2: SQVTM and ANQGSEA. The CDR3 spans 14 residues. The V gene end was trimmed by 0 bases and the J gene end by 6 bases; junction bases not matched to a gene: 8. CDR3 sequence reads: CSVEDRYLAAEQYF. CDR3 DNA sequence: TGCAGCGTTGAAGATCGGTACCTAGCGGCCGAGCAGTACTTC.

V gene TRBV11-3 combines with J gene TRBJ2-5; 7 bases match TRBD2. Germline CDR1 and CDR2: SGHNT and YENEEA. This CDR3 is built from 13 residues. V dropped 5 bases and J dropped 5; count of bases not matched to a gene: 5. The CDR3 sequence: CASSRREGETQYF. CDR3 in DNA: TGTGCCAGCAGCAGAAGGGAGGGCGAGACCCAGTACTTC.

A remark on this clonotype: A much larger clone lies a single base off, so this may be a read error. This sequence joins TRBV7-3 and TRBJ1-1, with a tentative D call TRBD1 (5 bases). CDR3 size: 12 residues. Germline V gene sequence: CDR1 SGHTA, CDR2 FQGTGA. CDR3 in DNA: TGTGCCAGCAGATTAGATGACAGCGAAGCTTTTTTT. Protein: CASRLDDSEAFF.

There are many counts of this clonotype. V gene TRBV19 combines with J gene TRBJ1-2; D unclear. With 10 bases removed from V and 0 bases from J, the gap between germline ends came to 15 bases. The CDR3 has 14 amino acids. In germline, CDR1 is LNHDA, CDR2 SQIVND (reference sequence). The CDR3 DNA is TGTGCCACCAGATCGGTCGCAGCTAACTATGGCTACACCTTC. Amino acid sequence: CATRSVAANYGYTF.

This clonotype was seen many times. The chain links TRBV18 to TRBJ2-7; TRBD1 matches at 8 bases. Germline loops: CDR1 KGHSH, CDR2 LQKENI. This CDR3 spans 15 amino acids. V lost 0 bases to trimming and J lost 7 bases; unmatched junction nucleotides: 8. CDR3 DNA: TGTGCCAGCTCACCACCCAGCAGGGGGCTGAGGGAGCAGTACTTC. This sequence encodes CASSPPSRGLREQYF.

In this sample, this clonotype turned up a few times. V and J are TRBV5-1 and TRBJ2-7; 9 nucleotides match TRBD2. The germline V gene encodes CDR1 SGHRS and CDR2 YFSETQ. V was pared by 2 bases and J by 2 bases, with 5 bases of the junction left unmatched. The CDR3 has 15 residues. This CDR3 reads CASSFSSGDTYEQYF. The CDR3 region has the DNA TGCGCCAGCAGCTTCTCTAGCGGGGATACCTACGAGCAGTACTTC. Filled out from reference TRBV5-1 and TRBJ2-7, the complete variable domain reads KAGVTQTPRYLIKTRGQQVTLSCSPISGHRSVSWYQQTPGQGLQFLFEYFSETQRNKGNFPGRFSGRQFSNSRSEMNVSTLELGDSALYLCASSFSSGDTYEQYFGPGTRLTVT.

This clonotype was seen at least ten times. This chain links TRBV5-1 with TRBJ2-3; 8 bases map to TRBD1. Germline lookup yields CDR1 SGHRS and CDR2 YFSETQ. Losses at the gene ends were 4 bases for V and 2 bases for J; bases not matched to a gene: 3. CDR3 length: 14 residues. This CDR3 reads CASSQGQVTDTQYF. In DNA, the CDR3 is TGCGCCAGCAGCCAGGGACAGGTCACAGATACGCAGTATTTT.

This chain connects TRBV28 to TRBJ1-1; D is uncertain. The CDR3 loop spans 13 amino acids. V shed 4 bases and J shed 0 bases, with 6 bases lying between them. Germline CDR1 MDHEN, CDR2 SYDVKM. CDR3 sequence reads: CASSYTVNTEAFF. The CDR3 nucleotides are TGTGCCAGCAGTTATACGGTGAACACTGAAGCTTTCTTT.

This clonotype is medium-sized (0.01 to 0.1%). This chain joins TRBV6-2 or TRBV6-3 and TRBJ2-3; 12 bases map to TRBD2. The CDR3 contains 18 residues. Germline V gene lookup returns CDR1 MNHEY and CDR2 SVGEGT. Unmatched junction bases numbered 11, after V lost 4 bases and J lost 3 bases. CDR3 in amino acids: CASSWRPSGRAGTDTQYF. The CDR3 DNA is TGTGCCAGCAGTTGGCGGCCTAGCGGGAGGGCCGGAACAGATACGCAGTATTTT.

Points on this clonotype: A read error may explain this, as a much larger clone is one base away. The gene calls are TRBV6-6 and TRBJ1-1, with D tentatively TRBD1 (6 bases). Germline CDR1 and CDR2: MNHNY and SVGAGI (reference sequence). This CDR3 contains 15 residues. The chain's CDR3 is CASSYSTGMNTEASF. The DNA of the CDR3 is TGTGCCAGCAGTTACTCGACAGGTATGAACACTGAAGCTTCCTTT.

By proportion, this clonotype is large. The CDR3 loop reads CASSQPGTGNEQYF. The CDR3 coding sequence is TGTGCCAGCAGCCAACCCGGGACCGGCAACGAGCAGTACTTC. The V call is TRBV3-1, the J call TRBJ2-7; D is tentatively TRBD1 or TRBD2 (5 bases each). The V gene lost 2 bases and the J gene lost 5 bases, with 13 bases spanning the gap. CDR1 and CDR2 (germline): LGHDT, YNNKEL (reference sequence). CDR3 size: 14 residues.

In this sample, this clonotype turned up many times. The rearrangement uses TRBV2 and TRBJ2-7, with no clear D. Germline V lookup: CDR1 SNHLY, CDR2 FYNNEI. This CDR3 contains 13 residues. V was clipped by 7 bases and J by 2 bases, with 12 bases between them. This CDR3 reads CASNTVGTYEQYF. CDR3 coding DNA: TGTGCCAGCAACACAGTGGGGACCTACGAGCAGTACTTC. The full variable domain, in which reference TRBV2 and TRBJ2-7 provide the parts outside the CDR3, is EPEVTQTPSHQVTQMGQEVILRCVPISNHLYFYWYRQILGQKVEFLVSFYNNEISEKSEIFDDQFSVERPDGSNFTLKIRSTKLEDSAMYFCASNTVGTYEQYFGPGTRLTVT.

The chain uses TRBV27 and TRBJ2-6; 10 bases map to TRBD1. V dropped 5 bases and J dropped 3; count of bases not matched to a gene: 4. CDR1 and CDR2 (germline): MNHEY, SMNVEV (reference sequence). The CDR3 length is 16 residues. CDR3 sequence: CASSRGTGVGANVLTF. CDR3 DNA sequence: TGTGCCAGCAGTCGCGGGACAGGGGTTGGGGCCAACGTCCTGACTTTC.

This clonotype is medium-sized within its sample. This chain connects TRBV30 to TRBJ1-6, with 7 nucleotides matching TRBD1. The CDR3 totals 17 residues. With 0 bases clipped from V and 7 bases from J, the junction kept 12 bases outside the gene matches. Looked up from germline, CDR1 is GTSNPN and CDR2 is SVGIG (reference sequence). The CDR3: CAWSVRSGTAINSPLHF. CDR3 DNA: TGTGCCTGGAGTGTCCGCTCCGGGACAGCGATCAATTCACCCCTCCACTTT.

Points on this clonotype: The junction and the germline gene differ at one end; a read error may be behind it. The V gene is TRBV5-1, the J gene TRBJ1-5; weak D call: TRBD1 (5 bases). The CDR3 is 14 residues long. Germline V gives CDR1 SGHRS, CDR2 YFSETQ. CDR3 DNA sequence: TGCGCCATCAGCTTGGCCGGGGGAGCCCATCCCCAGCATTTT. Translation gives CAISLAGGAHPQHF.

The sample holds many counts of this clonotype. This sequence joins TRBV9 and TRBJ2-3; TRBD2 agrees at 9 bases. V dropped 4 bases and J dropped 0; count of bases not matched to a gene: 6. The CDR3 sequence is 16 residues long. CDR1 and CDR2 (germline): SGDLS, YYNGEE. As DNA, the CDR3 is TGTGCCAGCAGCCCTCCCCTAGCGGGGAGCACAGATACGCAGTATTTT. Protein product: CASSPPLAGSTDTQYF.

The DNA of the CDR3 is TGTGCCAGCAGAAGCACAGGGGGCGTCTACTACGAGCAGTACTTC. It translates to CASRSTGGVYYEQYF. The gene calls are TRBV6-1 and TRBJ2-7; TRBD1 matches at 9 bases. Germline CDR1 and CDR2: MNHNS and SASEGT. V shed 6 bases and J 3 bases; nucleotides not matched to a gene: 9. This CDR3 spans 15 amino acids.

The table lists this clonotype with many counts. This chain links TRBV7-2 with TRBJ1-1, with D tentatively TRBD1 (6 bases). The CDR3 is made up of 13 amino acids. The germline gives CDR1 SGHTA, CDR2 FQGNSA. V was clipped by 0 bases and J by 11 bases, with 13 bases between them. CDR3 sequence (DNA): TGTGCCAGCAGCTTAGCGGTAGGGGGAGTTGCTTTCTTT. It yields the protein CASSLAVGGVAFF.

Many counts were recorded for this clonotype. The CDR3 DNA is TGTGCCAGCAGCTTTCGGGGGGGCGCGGACTATGGCTACACCTTC. Protein product: CASSFRGGADYGYTF. The genes are TRBV5-6 and TRBJ1-2; D perhaps matches TRBD1 (6 bases). Germline V lookup: CDR1 SGHDT, CDR2 YYEEEE. V dropped 2 bases and J dropped 3 bases, with 14 bases sitting between them. The CDR3 is 15 residues long.

The chain couples TRBV29-1 to TRBJ1-2; possibly TRBD1 for D (6 bases). The CDR3 consists of 11 residues. Germline lookup yields CDR1 SQVTM and CDR2 ANQGSEA. The germline V and J ends were trimmed by 6 bases and 5 bases, with 10 bases remaining between them. CDR3 region: CSVGTTYGYTF. The CDR3 nucleotides read TGCAGCGTGGGGACAACGTATGGCTACACCTTC. The entire variable domain, with the rest obtained from reference TRBV29-1 and TRBJ1-2, is as follows: SAVISQKPSRDICQRGTSLTIQCQVDSQVTMMFWYRQQPGQSLTLIATANQGSEATYESGFVIDKFPISRPNLTFSTLTVSNMSPEDSSIYLCSVGTTYGYTFGSGTRLTVV.